This record covers a single T cell receptor (beta chain). Its antigen is unknown. Extracted RNA was reverse transcribed, and the resulting cDNA served as sequencing template. TCRdb's copy holds only in-frame clones and misses some; the assay was immunoSEQ multiplex PCR. The sample records approximately 180,000 clones, under 80% being singletons. This sample is part of a study of CD8+ T cells in alopecia areata. Described treatment: oral pan-JAK inhibitor, 5-10 mg twice daily. V lost 5 bases and J lost 7; bases outside the gene matches: 3. The germline V gene has CDR1 SGHTA and CDR2 FQGNSA. This CDR3 is 12 amino acids long. Whole-study results and caveats: For lesional scalp, especially alopecia totalis/universalis, clonality was higher than in normal scalp.

The clonotype comes from a human donor with alopecia areata. V gene TRBV7-2 combines with J gene TRBJ2-3, with 7 bases that match TRBD1. Sequenced material: CD4+ T cells sorted from blood, taken around week 50, from a patient treated with tofacitinib. The CDR3 DNA is TGTGCCAGCAGCCCGACAGGGTATACGCAGTATTTT. It is translated as CASSPTGYTQYF.